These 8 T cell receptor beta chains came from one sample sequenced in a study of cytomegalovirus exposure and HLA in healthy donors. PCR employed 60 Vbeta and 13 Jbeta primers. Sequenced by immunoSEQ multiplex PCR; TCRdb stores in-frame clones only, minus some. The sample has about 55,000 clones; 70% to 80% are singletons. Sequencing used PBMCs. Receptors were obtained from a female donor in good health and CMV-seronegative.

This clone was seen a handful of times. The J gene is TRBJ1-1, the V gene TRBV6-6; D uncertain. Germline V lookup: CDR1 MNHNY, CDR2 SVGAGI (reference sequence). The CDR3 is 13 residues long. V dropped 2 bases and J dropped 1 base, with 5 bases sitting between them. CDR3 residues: CASSYTTNTEAFF. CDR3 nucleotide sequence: TGTGCCAGCAGTTACACTACGAACACTGAAGCTTTCTTT.

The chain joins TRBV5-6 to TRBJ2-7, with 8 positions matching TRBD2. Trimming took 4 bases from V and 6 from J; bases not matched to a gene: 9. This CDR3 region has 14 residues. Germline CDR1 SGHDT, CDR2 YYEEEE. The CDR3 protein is CASSPQVAGFEQYF. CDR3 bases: TGTGCCAGCAGCCCCCAGGTAGCGGGGTTCGAGCAGTACTTC.

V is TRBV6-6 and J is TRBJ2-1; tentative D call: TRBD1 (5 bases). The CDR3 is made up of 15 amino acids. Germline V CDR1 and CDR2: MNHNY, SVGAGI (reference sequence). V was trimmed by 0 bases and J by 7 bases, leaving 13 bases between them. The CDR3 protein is CASSYSGRSVNEQFF. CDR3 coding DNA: TGTGCCAGCAGTTACTCGGGGCGGTCGGTGAATGAGCAGTTCTTC.

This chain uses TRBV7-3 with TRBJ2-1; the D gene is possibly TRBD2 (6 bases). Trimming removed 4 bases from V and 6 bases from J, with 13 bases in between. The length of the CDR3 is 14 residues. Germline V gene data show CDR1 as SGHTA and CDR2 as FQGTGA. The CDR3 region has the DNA TGTGCCAGCAGCTCTTCGGGACTCCTCAATGAGCAGTTCTTC. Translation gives CASSSSGLLNEQFF.

CDR3 DNA: TGTGCCAGCAGTTTATCCCGACAGCGAGTTCAAAGCAATCAGCCCCAGCATTTT. Translation: CASSLSRQRVQSNQPQHF. J is TRBJ1-5 and V is TRBV27, with D perhaps matching TRBD1 (5 bases). V shed 0 bases and J shed 1 base, with 16 bases lying between them. The CDR3 is 18 amino acids. Germline loops: CDR1 MNHEY, CDR2 SMNVEV (reference sequence).

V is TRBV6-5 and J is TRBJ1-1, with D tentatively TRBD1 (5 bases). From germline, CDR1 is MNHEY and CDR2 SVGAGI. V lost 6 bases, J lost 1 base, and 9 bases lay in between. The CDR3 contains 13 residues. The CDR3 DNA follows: TGTGCCAGCAGCCTCGGGGGGAACACTGAAGCTTTCTTT. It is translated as CASSLGGNTEAFF.

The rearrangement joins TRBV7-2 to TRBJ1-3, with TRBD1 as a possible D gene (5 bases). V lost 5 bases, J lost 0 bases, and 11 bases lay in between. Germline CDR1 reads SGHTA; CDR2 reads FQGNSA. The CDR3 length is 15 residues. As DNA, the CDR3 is TGTGCCAGCAGCCAGGGTTCCCTCTCTGGAAACACCATATATTTT. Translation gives CASSQGSLSGNTIYF.

The CDR3 sequence: CASSYTTGGSEQYF. CDR3 bases: TGTGCCAGCAGTTACACGACAGGGGGGAGTGAGCAGTACTTC. This chain joins TRBV6-5 and TRBJ2-7, with 9 bases matching TRBD1. After removal of 2 bases from V and 7 bases from J, the junction contained 6 bases not matched to a gene. CDR1 is MNHEY and CDR2 is SVGAGI in the germline V gene. This CDR3 comprises 14 residues.